The 23 T cell receptor beta chains given below trace back to one sample, sequenced in a study of blood T cell repertoires in COVID-19. The table came from immunoSEQ multiplex PCR; TCRdb's copy has only in-frame clones and leaves some out. Of around 63,000 clones in the sample, 84% are singletons; the top ten hold 15% to 20%. Sequencing was done on a sample of peripheral blood. Receptors originate from a man in his sixties with COVID-19, enrolled during active disease.

The chain has TRBV19 and TRBJ2-1, with D possibly TRBD2 on 5 matching bases. V was pared by 4 bases and J by 3 bases, with 13 bases between. Germline values: CDR1 LNHDA, CDR2 SQIVND (reference sequence). The CDR3 consists of 15 residues. CDR3: CASSTPEGGYNEQFF. DNA for the CDR3: TGTGCCAGTAGTACCCCCGAGGGTGGCTACAATGAGCAGTTCTTC. Using reference TRBV19 and TRBJ2-1 for the parts outside the CDR3, the full variable domain is DGGITQSPKYLFRKEGQNVTLSCEQNLNHDAMYWYRQDPGQGLRLIYYSQIVNDFQKGDIAEGYSVSREKKESFPLTVTSAQKNPTAFYLCASSTPEGGYNEQFFGPGTRLTVL.

The chain has TRBV11-3 and TRBJ2-2, with D tentatively TRBD1 (5 bases). The CDR3 sequence is 13 residues long. Per germline, CDR1 SGHNT and CDR2 YENEEA. V was pared by 5 bases and J by 4 bases, with 8 bases between. The CDR3 DNA sequence: TGTGCCAGCAGCGCTCAGGGCACCGGGGAGCTGTTTTTT. Translating it yields CASSAQGTGELFF.

The V gene is TRBV5-1, the J gene TRBJ2-2; D is undetermined. CDR3 size: 14 residues. V gave up 5 bases and J gave up 4 bases, with 12 bases separating them. CDR1 is SGHRS, CDR2 YFSETQ, per germline. Written as DNA, the CDR3 is TGCGCCAGCAGTTCAGGTGCGACCACCGGGGAGCTGTTTTTT. Its translation: CASSSGATTGELFF.

The chain employs TRBV5-1 and TRBJ2-1; 9 bases fit TRBD2. Trimming cost V 2 bases and J 6 bases; bases outside gene matches: 9. Per the germline V gene, CDR1 is SGHRS and CDR2 is YFSETQ. This CDR3 is built from 16 residues. This CDR3 reads CASSLAGVAGANEQFF. The DNA of the CDR3 is TGCGCCAGCAGCTTAGCGGGAGTAGCGGGGGCCAATGAGCAGTTCTTC.

This sequence joins TRBV5-1 and TRBJ2-3; no firm D call. The CDR3 has 11 amino acids. Germline V CDR1 and CDR2: SGHRS, YFSETQ. The V and J ends lost 10 bases and 4 bases respectively, with 10 bases between them. The CDR3 DNA follows: TGCGCCGAAATGCCGGCAGATACGCAGTATTTT. This codes for CAEMPADTQYF.

The CDR3 sequence: CASSFKGAPYEQYF. DNA of the CDR3: TGTGCCAGCAGCTTCAAAGGGGCCCCCTACGAGCAGTACTTC. V usage is TRBV5-4 and J usage is TRBJ2-7, with D possibly being TRBD1 (5 bases). Per the germline V gene, CDR1 is SGHNT and CDR2 is YYREEE (reference sequence). This CDR3 has 14 residues. Trimming cost V 2 bases and J 2 bases, with 11 bases left between them.

The V call is TRBV7-7, the J call TRBJ2-5, with TRBD1 matching over 10 bases. The CDR3 is 19 residues long. J gave up 0 bases and V 1 base, and 11 bases lay outside the gene matches. Germline-derived CDR1 and CDR2 are SSHAT and FNYEAQ (reference sequence). The CDR3 here is CASSLVGTGVTPYQETQYF. The CDR3 DNA reads TGTGCCAGCAGCTTAGTAGGGACAGGGGTAACTCCGTACCAAGAGACCCAGTACTTC.

This clone has just a few counts. The gene calls are TRBV3-1 (or the pseudogene TRBV3-2) and TRBJ2-7, with 10 bases aligning to TRBD1. CDR3 length: 15 residues. V lost 4 bases to trimming and J lost 6 bases; unmatched junction nucleotides: 9. Germline loops: CDR1 LGHDT, CDR2 YNNKEL (reference sequence). The CDR3 nucleotides are TGTGCCAGCAGCCCCTTGACAGGGGGCTTGGGCGAGCAGTACTTC. Protein product: CASSPLTGGLGEQYF.

The chain links TRBV19 to TRBJ2-5; the D gene is possibly TRBD1 (5 bases). CDR3 length equals 14 residues. Germline V gives CDR1 LNHDA, CDR2 SQIVND (reference sequence). Deletions cut 3 bases from V and 2 bases from J, with 10 bases between. The CDR3 DNA is TGTGCCAGTAGTATGTCGACAGAGCAAGAGACCCAGTACTTC. This sequence encodes CASSMSTEQETQYF.

This rearrangement joins TRBV6-6 to TRBJ1-4, with D possibly being TRBD1 (6 bases). This CDR3 region has 16 residues. V was shortened by 8 bases and J by 3 bases, with 19 bases between the two germline ends. CDR1 and CDR2 (germline): MNHNY, SVGAGI (reference sequence). In DNA, the CDR3 is TGTGCCAGCGGACCGGACAGAACCCTATCTAATGAAAAACTGTTTTTT. Its protein product is CASGPDRTLSNEKLFF.

V and J are TRBV30 and TRBJ2-3; no reliable D call. Trimming removed 2 bases at V and 1 base at J, with 16 bases between. The germline CDR1 and CDR2 sequences are GTSNPN and SVGIG (reference sequence). CDR3 size: 16 residues. The CDR3 here is CAWSPFRGPGTDTQYF. The CDR3 DNA is TGTGCCTGGAGTCCTTTTCGCGGCCCCGGCACAGATACGCAGTATTTT.

The sample holds a few counts of this clone. V gene TRBV5-1 combines with J gene TRBJ2-7; 9 bases line up with TRBD2. The CDR3 has 13 amino acids. CDR1 is SGHRS and CDR2 is YFSETQ in the germline V gene. Unmatched junction bases numbered 3, after V lost 4 bases and J lost 4 bases. The CDR3 here is CASSLSGRYEQYF. The CDR3 DNA follows: TGCGCCAGCAGCCTCAGCGGGAGGTACGAGCAGTACTTC.

The chain joins TRBV12-3 or TRBV12-4 to TRBJ1-1; D is unresolved. The CDR3 runs 12 residues. V gave up 0 bases and J gave up 11 bases, with 10 bases separating them. The CDR3 nucleotides are TGTGCCAGCAGTTTAGCGGGCAGCGGGGCTTTCTTT. Its protein product is CASSLAGSGAFF.

The chain recombines TRBV6-5 with TRBJ1-1, with a possible D match to TRBD1 (6 bases). The CDR3 loop spans 15 amino acids. Germline V gives CDR1 MNHEY, CDR2 SVGAGI. Trimming shortened V by 5 bases and J by 1 base, and 14 bases separated the two germline ends. The CDR3 here is CASSPQQGANTEAFF. The CDR3 nucleotides are TGTGCCAGCAGTCCCCAACAGGGAGCGAACACTGAAGCTTTCTTT.

CDR3: CASSAILGGQPEQETQYF. As DNA, the CDR3 is TGTGCCAGCAGTGCGATCTTGGGGGGGCAACCTGAACAAGAGACCCAGTACTTC. The V and J genes are TRBV2 and TRBJ2-5; D is possibly TRBD2 (7 bases). Germline values: CDR1 SNHLY, CDR2 FYNNEI. This CDR3 region has 18 residues. The V gene lost 4 bases and the J gene lost 2 bases, with 23 bases spanning the gap.

This rearrangement joins TRBV5-5 to TRBJ1-2, with a tentative D call TRBD1 (5 bases). V lost 0 bases, J lost 6 bases, and 15 bases lay in between. Germline CDR1 reads SGHKS; CDR2 reads YYEKEE (reference sequence). This CDR3 comprises 15 residues. The CDR3 sequence is CASSLVPDGGNGYTF. The CDR3, as DNA: TGTGCCAGCAGCTTGGTCCCTGACGGGGGAAATGGCTACACCTTC.

This clone showed up just once. This chain links TRBV27 with TRBJ1-6, with 10 nucleotides matching TRBD1. CDR1 is MNHEY, CDR2 SMNVEV, per germline (reference sequence). The trim removed 7 bases at V and 9 bases at J, leaving 6 bases unmatched. The CDR3 length is 14 residues. The CDR3 sequence: CASNKDRGFSPLHF. CDR3 nucleotide sequence: TGTGCCAGCAACAAGGACAGGGGGTTTTCACCCCTCCACTTT.

The rearrangement uses TRBV10-3 and TRBJ1-1; tentatively, D is TRBD1 (5 bases). The V end was cut by 0 bases, the J end by 0 bases, with 8 bases between. The germline V gene has CDR1 ENHRY and CDR2 SYGVKD. This CDR3 contains 15 residues. CDR3 nucleotides: TGTGCCATCAGTGAGTCGACAGCCTTGAACACTGAAGCTTTCTTT. Translated: CAISESTALNTEAFF.

The chain links TRBV9 to TRBJ1-4, with D maybe TRBD1 (6 bases). Germline V gene sequence: CDR1 SGDLS, CDR2 YYNGEE. Between the trimmed V and J ends, which lost 2 bases and 5 bases, there was a span of 7 bases. The CDR3 totals 13 residues. The CDR3 coding sequence is TGTGCCAGCAGCGTCACAGGGAATGAAAAACTGTTTTTT. Its translation: CASSVTGNEKLFF.

The CDR3 here is CASSKTPFQETQYF. DNA for the CDR3: TGTGCCAGCAGCAAGACACCCTTCCAAGAGACCCAGTACTTC. V usage is TRBV9 and J usage is TRBJ2-5, with D unclear. Deletions cut 4 bases from V and 1 base from J, with 11 bases between. The germline gives CDR1 SGDLS, CDR2 YYNGEE. The CDR3 is 14 amino acids.

The V call is TRBV7-3, the J call TRBJ2-5; 8 bases line up with TRBD2. The CDR3 runs to 15 residues. Germline trimming cut 4 bases from V and 5 bases from J; bases unmatched to any gene: 9. CDR1 SGHTA and CDR2 FQGTGA come from the germline V gene. The chain's CDR3 is CASSSPGLGGETQYF. The CDR3 DNA sequence: TGTGCCAGCAGCTCACCGGGACTAGGAGGCGAGACCCAGTACTTC. The entire variable domain, with the rest obtained from reference TRBV7-3 and TRBJ2-5, is as follows: GAGVSQTPSNKVTEKGKYVELRCDPISGHTALYWYRQSLGQGPEFLIYFQGTGAADDSGLPNDRFFAVRPEGSVSTLKIQRTERGDSAVYLCASSSPGLGGETQYFGPGTRLLVL.

This chain joins TRBV6-5 and TRBJ2-7; TRBD1 aligns across 7 bases. Trimming at V came to 10 bases and at J to 0 bases, leaving 6 bases not matched to a gene. The CDR3 length is 13 residues. From germline, CDR1 is MNHEY and CDR2 SVGAGI. CDR3 nucleotide sequence: TGTGCCACCGTAACAGGGGACTCCTACGAGCAGTACTTC. Its protein product is CATVTGDSYEQYF.

V and J are TRBV10-3 and TRBJ1-6, with D perhaps matching TRBD1 (6 bases). The CDR3 totals 16 residues. V was pared by 3 bases and J by 5 bases, with 14 bases between. Germline values: CDR1 ENHRY, CDR2 SYGVKD. The CDR3 DNA sequence: TGTGCCATCAGTGACCCAACCAAGGGGGATAATTCACCCCTCCACTTT. Translation gives CAISDPTKGDNSPLHF.